The 5 T cell receptor beta chains below all came from one sample that was sequenced in a study of cytomegalovirus exposure and HLA in healthy donors. PCR primers comprised 60 Vbeta and 13 Jbeta primers. This table comes from immunoSEQ multiplex PCR, and its TCRdb copy is limited to in-frame clones, with some not included. The repertoire holds roughly 110,000 clones, with 70% to 80% as singletons. The sequencing input was PBMCs. Receptors were obtained from a man between 18 and 35 years old in good health and CMV-seronegative.

The rearrangement uses TRBV5-4 and TRBJ2-7; D not certain. The germline V and J ends were trimmed by 0 bases and 6 bases, with 10 bases remaining between them. The CDR3 totals 13 residues. The germline V gene has CDR1 SGHNT and CDR2 YYREEE (reference sequence). This CDR3 is CASSLVGPSEQYF. The CDR3 DNA reads as TGTGCCAGCAGCTTGGTTGGCCCTTCCGAGCAGTACTTC.

The chain uses TRBV9 and TRBJ2-2; D might be TRBD2 (6 bases). V shed 5 bases and J shed 0 bases, with 11 bases lying between them. Germline values: CDR1 SGDLS, CDR2 YYNGEE. This CDR3 has 15 amino acids. CDR3 DNA: TGTGCCAGCAGAACCGGGGGACCGAACACCGGGGAGCTGTTTTTT. The encoded protein is CASRTGGPNTGELFF.

This clone was picked up a small number of times. The chain is built from TRBV6-4 and TRBJ2-2, with TRBD1 matching over 9 bases. The germline gives CDR1 MRHNA, CDR2 SNTAGT. The CDR3 covers 16 residues. The ends lost 2 bases at V and 1 base at J; junction bases unmatched: 2. The CDR3 DNA follows: TGTGCCAGCAGTGACACGGGACAGGGGAACACCGGGGAGCTGTTTTTT. Its protein is CASSDTGQGNTGELFF.

The DNA of the CDR3 is TGTGCCAGCAGACCCGGGGGGCCAGTGAATGAGCAGTTCTTC. It encodes CASRPGGPVNEQFF. The rearrangement joins TRBV28 to TRBJ2-1, with a possible D match to TRBD2 (7 bases). V was pared by 6 bases and J by 7 bases, with 16 bases between. This CDR3 region has 14 residues. From germline, CDR1 is MDHEN and CDR2 SYDVKM.

This chain uses TRBV5-4 with TRBJ2-1; D is unresolved. Germline CDR1 is SGHNT and CDR2 is YYREEE (reference sequence). V was trimmed by 0 bases and J by 0 bases, leaving 10 bases between them. The CDR3 has 16 residues. CDR3 nucleotide sequence: TGTGCCAGCAGCTTGGGCTCCCCCAGCTCCTACAATGAGCAGTTCTTC. Translated, it gives CASSLGSPSSYNEQFF.